The rows below give T cell receptor beta chains drawn from one sample of a study of beta chain features in type 1 diabetes. Method: immunoSEQ multiplex PCR; TCRdb's copy keeps in-frame clones and lacks some. The data contain 900,000 or so clones, roughly 15% of them singletons. The specimen sequenced was naive CD4+ T cells from blood. The receptors come from a woman younger than 30 in good health. Each CDR3 is given with its conserved first and last residue. The D gene is left open where the match is weak. Size tells how often a clone was seen (once, few, many) or the class of an expanded clone, and some rows leave it out.

j_gene: TRBJ2-7; abundance: .; v_gene: TRBV4-2; d_gene: TRBD1; CDR3aa: CASSQDWTGKRYEQYF; CDR3nt: TGTGCCAGCAGCCAAGATTGGACAGGGAAACGGTACGAGCAGTACTTC
j_gene: TRBJ2-1; abundance: few; v_gene: TRBV7-2; d_gene: .; CDR3aa: CASSPFDTNNEQFF; CDR3nt: TGTGCCAGCAGCCCCTTCGACACTAACAATGAGCAGTTCTTC
j_gene: TRBJ1-3; abundance: few; v_gene: TRBV19; d_gene: .; CDR3aa: CASRPNRRSGNTIYF; CDR3nt: TGTGCCAGTAGACCGAACAGGAGATCTGGAAACACCATATATTTT
j_gene: TRBJ1-4; abundance: many; v_gene: TRBV7-9; d_gene: .; CDR3aa: CASSLGRDEKLFF; CDR3nt: TGTGCCAGCAGCTTGGGCCGGGATGAAAAACTGTTTTTT
j_gene: TRBJ2-7; abundance: .; v_gene: TRBV6-5; d_gene: .; CDR3aa: CASSSRQVLNEQYF; CDR3nt: TGTGCCAGCAGTTCCCGTCAGGTTCTCAACGAGCAGTACTTC
j_gene: TRBJ2-3; abundance: .; v_gene: TRBV9; d_gene: .; CDR3aa: CASSVGGPTDTQYF; CDR3nt: TGTGCCAGCAGCGTAGGTGGACCCACAGATACGCAGTATTTT
j_gene: TRBJ2-7; abundance: .; v_gene: TRBV4-3; d_gene: .; CDR3aa: CASSQGWGPDEQYF; CDR3nt: TGCGCCAGCAGCCAAGGGTGGGGACCGGACGAGCAGTACTTC
j_gene: TRBJ2-1; abundance: few; v_gene: TRBV7-3; d_gene: TRBD2; CDR3aa: CASSPGLAGGISYNEQFF; CDR3nt: TGTGCCAGCAGCCCGGGACTAGCGGGAGGGATCTCCTACAATGAGCAGTTCTTC
j_gene: TRBJ2-7; abundance: few; v_gene: TRBV5-1; d_gene: .; CDR3aa: CASSLVHGTSYEQYF; CDR3nt: TGCGCCAGCAGCTTGGTTCACGGGACCTCCTACGAGCAGTACTTC
j_gene: TRBJ1-3; abundance: few; v_gene: TRBV19; d_gene: .; CDR3aa: CASRDGMEHPYSGNTIYF; CDR3nt: TGTGCCAGTCGCGATGGGATGGAGCACCCTTACTCTGGAAACACCATATATTTT
j_gene: TRBJ2-7; abundance: few; v_gene: TRBV19; d_gene: .; CDR3aa: CASSPGDRYEQYF; CDR3nt: TGTGCCAGTAGTCCTGGGGATCGCTACGAGCAGTACTTC